This T cell receptor (beta chain) was obtained from a study of control samples from healthy donors and cancer patients. Sequenced by immunoSEQ multiplex PCR; TCRdb stores in-frame clones only, minus some. This table has 45,000 to 60,000 clones, about 90% appearing once. CDR3 length: 11 residues. The germline CDR1 and CDR2 sequences are SNHLY and FYNNEI. With 10 bases removed from V and 7 bases from J, the gap between germline ends came to 11 bases. This clone was seen only once. This clonotype was sampled from a man in his sixties with head and neck cancer. The sequenced material came from PBMCs. The chain recombines TRBV2 with TRBJ2-1; D not certain. The CDR3 sequence is CATPQPNEQFF. The CDR3 coding sequence is TGTGCCACCCCCCAGCCTAATGAGCAGTTCTTC.